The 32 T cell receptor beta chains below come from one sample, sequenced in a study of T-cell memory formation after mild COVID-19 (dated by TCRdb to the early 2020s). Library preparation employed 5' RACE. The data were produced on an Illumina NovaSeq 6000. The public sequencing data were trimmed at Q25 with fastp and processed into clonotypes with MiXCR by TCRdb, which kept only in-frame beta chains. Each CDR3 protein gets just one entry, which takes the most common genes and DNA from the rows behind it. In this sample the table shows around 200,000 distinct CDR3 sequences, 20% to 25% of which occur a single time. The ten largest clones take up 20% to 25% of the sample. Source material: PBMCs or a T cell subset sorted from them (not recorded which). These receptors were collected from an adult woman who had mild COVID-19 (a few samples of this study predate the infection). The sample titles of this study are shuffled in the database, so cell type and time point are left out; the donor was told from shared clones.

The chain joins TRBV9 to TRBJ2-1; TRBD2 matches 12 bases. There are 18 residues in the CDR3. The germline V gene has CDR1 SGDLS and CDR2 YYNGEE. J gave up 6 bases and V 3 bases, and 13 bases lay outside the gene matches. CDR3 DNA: TGTGCCAGCAGCGAATCAGCGGGACTAGCGGGTCAAATCAATGAGCAGTTCTTC. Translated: CASSESAGLAGQINEQFF.

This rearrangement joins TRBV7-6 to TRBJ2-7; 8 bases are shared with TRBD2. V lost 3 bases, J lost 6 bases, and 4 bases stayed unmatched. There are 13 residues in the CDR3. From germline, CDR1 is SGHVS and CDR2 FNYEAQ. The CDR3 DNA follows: TGTGCCAGCAGCTTCGGGACTAGTGGCGAGCAGTACTTC. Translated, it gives CASSFGTSGEQYF.

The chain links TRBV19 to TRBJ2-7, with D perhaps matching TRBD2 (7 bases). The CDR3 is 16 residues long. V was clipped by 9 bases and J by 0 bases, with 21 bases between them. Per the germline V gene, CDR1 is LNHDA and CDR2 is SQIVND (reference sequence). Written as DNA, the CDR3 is TGTGCCAGCCGAATGGGGGGAGGGGGGAACTCCTACGAGCAGTACTTC. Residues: CASRMGGGGNSYEQYF. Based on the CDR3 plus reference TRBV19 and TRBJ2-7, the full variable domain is DGGITQSPKYLFRKEGQNVTLSCEQNLNHDAMYWYRQDPGQGLRLIYYSQIVNDFQKGDIAEGYSVSREKKESFPLTVTSAQKNPTAFYLCASRMGGGGNSYEQYFGPGTRLTVT.

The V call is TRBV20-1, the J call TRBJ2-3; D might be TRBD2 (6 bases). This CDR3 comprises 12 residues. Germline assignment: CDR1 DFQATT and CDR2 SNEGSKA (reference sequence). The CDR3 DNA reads TGCAGCGGACTACCGGGGGCAGATACGCAGTATTTT. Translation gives CSGLPGADTQYF.

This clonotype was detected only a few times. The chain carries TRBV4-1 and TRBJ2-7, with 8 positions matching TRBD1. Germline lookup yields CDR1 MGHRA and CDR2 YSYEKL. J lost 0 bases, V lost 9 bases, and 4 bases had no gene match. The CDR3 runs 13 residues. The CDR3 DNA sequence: TGCGCCAGTCGGGGACAGGACTCCTACGAGCAGTACTTC. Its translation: CASRGQDSYEQYF.

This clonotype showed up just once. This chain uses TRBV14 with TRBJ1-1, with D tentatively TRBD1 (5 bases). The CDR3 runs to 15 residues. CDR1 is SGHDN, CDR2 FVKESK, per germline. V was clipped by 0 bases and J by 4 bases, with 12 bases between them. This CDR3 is CASSQEWGGGTEAFF. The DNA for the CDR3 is TGTGCCAGCAGCCAAGAGTGGGGGGGGGGCACTGAAGCTTTCTTT.

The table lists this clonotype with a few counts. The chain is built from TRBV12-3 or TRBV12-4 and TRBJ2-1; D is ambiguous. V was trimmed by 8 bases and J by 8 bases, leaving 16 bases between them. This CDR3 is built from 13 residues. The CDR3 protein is CASVPPSGHEQFF. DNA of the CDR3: TGTGCCAGCGTACCCCCCTCAGGACATGAGCAGTTCTTC.

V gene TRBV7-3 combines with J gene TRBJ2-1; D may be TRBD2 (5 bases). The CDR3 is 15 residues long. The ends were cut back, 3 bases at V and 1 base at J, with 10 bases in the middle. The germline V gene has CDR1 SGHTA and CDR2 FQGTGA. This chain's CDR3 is CASSFLANSYNEQFF. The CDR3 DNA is TGTGCCAGCAGCTTTCTAGCTAATTCCTACAATGAGCAGTTCTTC. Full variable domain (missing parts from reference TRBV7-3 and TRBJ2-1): GAGVSQTPSNKVTEKGKYVELRCDPISGHTALYWYRQSLGQGPEFLIYFQGTGAADDSGLPNDRFFAVRPEGSVSTLKIQRTERGDSAVYLCASSFLANSYNEQFFGPGTRLTVL.

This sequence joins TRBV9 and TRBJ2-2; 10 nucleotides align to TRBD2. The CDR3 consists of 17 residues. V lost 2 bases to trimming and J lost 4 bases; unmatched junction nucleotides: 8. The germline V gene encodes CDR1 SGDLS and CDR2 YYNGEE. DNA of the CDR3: TGTGCCAGCAGCGTGGATGGAGTAGCGGGGGGCACCGGGGAGCTGTTTTTT. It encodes CASSVDGVAGGTGELFF.

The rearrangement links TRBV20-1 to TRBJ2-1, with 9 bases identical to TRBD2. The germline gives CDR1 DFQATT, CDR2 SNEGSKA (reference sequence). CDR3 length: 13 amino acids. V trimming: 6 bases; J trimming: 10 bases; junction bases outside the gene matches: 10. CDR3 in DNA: TGCAGTGCCCCCGGGTGGCTAGCGGGAGAGCAGTTCTTC. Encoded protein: CSAPGWLAGEQFF.

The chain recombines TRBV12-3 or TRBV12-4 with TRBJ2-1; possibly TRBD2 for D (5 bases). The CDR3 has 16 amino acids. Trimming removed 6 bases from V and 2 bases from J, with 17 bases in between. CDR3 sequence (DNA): TGTGCCAGCAGCACACGGGCGGGCGAAACCTACAATGAGCAGTTCTTC. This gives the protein CASSTRAGETYNEQFF.

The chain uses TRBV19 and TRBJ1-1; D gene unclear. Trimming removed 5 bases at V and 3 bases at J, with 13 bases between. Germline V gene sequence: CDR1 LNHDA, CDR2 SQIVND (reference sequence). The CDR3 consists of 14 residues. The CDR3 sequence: CASSPFSWDTEAFF. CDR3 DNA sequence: TGTGCCAGTAGTCCCTTCTCGTGGGACACTGAAGCTTTCTTT. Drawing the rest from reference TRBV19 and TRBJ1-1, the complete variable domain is DGGITQSPKYLFRKEGQNVTLSCEQNLNHDAMYWYRQDPGQGLRLIYYSQIVNDFQKGDIAEGYSVSREKKESFPLTVTSAQKNPTAFYLCASSPFSWDTEAFFGQGTRLTVV.

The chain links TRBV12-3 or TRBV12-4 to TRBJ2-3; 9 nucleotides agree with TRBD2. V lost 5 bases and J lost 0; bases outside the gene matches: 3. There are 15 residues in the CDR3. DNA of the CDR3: TGTGCCAGCAGTCCCGGACTAGCGAGCACAGATACGCAGTATTTT. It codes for CASSPGLASTDTQYF.

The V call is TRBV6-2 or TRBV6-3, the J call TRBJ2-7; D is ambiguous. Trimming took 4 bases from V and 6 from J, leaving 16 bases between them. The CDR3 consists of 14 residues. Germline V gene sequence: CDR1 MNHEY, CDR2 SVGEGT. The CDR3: CASSSPNTALEQYF. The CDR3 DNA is TGTGCCAGCAGTTCTCCGAACACGGCCCTCGAGCAGTACTTC.

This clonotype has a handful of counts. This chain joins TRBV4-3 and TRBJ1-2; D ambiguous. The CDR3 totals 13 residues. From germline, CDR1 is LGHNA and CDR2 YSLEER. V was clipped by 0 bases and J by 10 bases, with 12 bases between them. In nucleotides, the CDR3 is TGCGCCAGCAGCCAAGATAGGTCTATGCCCTACACCTTC. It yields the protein CASSQDRSMPYTF.

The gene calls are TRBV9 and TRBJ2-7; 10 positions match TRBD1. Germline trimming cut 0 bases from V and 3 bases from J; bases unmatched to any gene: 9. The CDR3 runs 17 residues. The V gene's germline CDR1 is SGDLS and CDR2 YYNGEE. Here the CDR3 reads CASSVDPIGTGVYEQYF. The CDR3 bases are TGTGCCAGCAGCGTAGACCCTATTGGGACAGGGGTCTACGAGCAGTACTTC.

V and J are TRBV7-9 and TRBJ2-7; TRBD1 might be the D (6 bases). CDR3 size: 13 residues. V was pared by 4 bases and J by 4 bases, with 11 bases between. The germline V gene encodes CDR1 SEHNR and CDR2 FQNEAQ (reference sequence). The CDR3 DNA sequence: TGTGCCAGCAGCTCGTGGGGGCGATACGAGCAGTACTTC. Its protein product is CASSSWGRYEQYF.

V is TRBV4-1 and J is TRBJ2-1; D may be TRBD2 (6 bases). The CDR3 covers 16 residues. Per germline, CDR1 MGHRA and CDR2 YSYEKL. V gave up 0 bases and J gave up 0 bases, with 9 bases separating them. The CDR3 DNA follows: TGCGCCAGCAGCCAAGATGACGGGAGCTCCTACAATGAGCAGTTCTTC. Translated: CASSQDDGSSYNEQFF.

The CDR3 DNA reads as TGTGCCAGCAGCCACTCAGAGAGGGGGCATCCTGAAGCTTTCTTT. Translated, it gives CASSHSERGHPEAFF. The chain combines TRBV4-2 with TRBJ1-1, with 7 bases matching TRBD1. The J segment lost 6 bases and the V segment lost 3 bases, leaving 10 bases of the junction unmatched. The CDR3 contains 15 residues. CDR1 LGHNA and CDR2 YNFKEQ come from the germline V gene.

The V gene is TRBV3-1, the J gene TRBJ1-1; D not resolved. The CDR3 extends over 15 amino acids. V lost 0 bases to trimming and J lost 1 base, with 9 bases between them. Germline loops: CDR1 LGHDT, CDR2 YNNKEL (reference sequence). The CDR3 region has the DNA TGTGCCAGCAGCCAAGATAATTACAGGAACACTGAAGCTTTCTTT. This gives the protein CASSQDNYRNTEAFF. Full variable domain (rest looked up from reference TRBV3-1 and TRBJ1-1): DTAVSQTPKYLVTQMGNDKSIKCEQNLGHDTMYWYKQDSKKFLKIMFSYNNKELIINETVPNRFSPKSPDKAHLNLHINSLELGDSAVYFCASSQDNYRNTEAFFGQGTRLTVV.

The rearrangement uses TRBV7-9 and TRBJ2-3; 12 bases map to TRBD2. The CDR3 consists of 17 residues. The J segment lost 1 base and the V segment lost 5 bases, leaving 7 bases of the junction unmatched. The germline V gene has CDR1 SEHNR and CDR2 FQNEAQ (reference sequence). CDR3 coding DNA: TGTGCCAGCAGCATACCCTGGACTAGCGGGGGCACAGATACGCAGTATTTT. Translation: CASSIPWTSGGTDTQYF.

Here the CDR3 reads CSVVDRERYNEQFF. The CDR3 bases are TGCAGCGTCGTAGACAGGGAGAGGTACAATGAGCAGTTCTTC. The chain employs TRBV29-1 and TRBJ2-1, with 7 positions matching TRBD1. The CDR3 length is 14 residues. J lost 4 bases, V lost 6 bases, and 9 bases had no gene match. Germline V gene lookup returns CDR1 SQVTM and CDR2 ANQGSEA.

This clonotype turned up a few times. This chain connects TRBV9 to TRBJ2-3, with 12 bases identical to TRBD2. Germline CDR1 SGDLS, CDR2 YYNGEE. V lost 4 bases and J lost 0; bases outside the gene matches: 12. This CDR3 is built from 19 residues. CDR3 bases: TGTGCCAGCAGCCCGCCGTTTGGGACTAGCGGGCGTAGCACAGATACGCAGTATTTT. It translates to CASSPPFGTSGRSTDTQYF.

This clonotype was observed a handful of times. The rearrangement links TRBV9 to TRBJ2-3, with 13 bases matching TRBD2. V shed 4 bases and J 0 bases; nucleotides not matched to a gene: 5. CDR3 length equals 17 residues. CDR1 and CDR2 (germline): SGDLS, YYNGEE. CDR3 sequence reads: CASSPTSGGYSTDTQYF. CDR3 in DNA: TGTGCCAGCAGCCCGACTAGCGGGGGGTATAGCACAGATACGCAGTATTTT. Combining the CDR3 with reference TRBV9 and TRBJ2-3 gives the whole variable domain DSGVTQTPKHLITATGQRVTLRCSPRSGDLSVYWYQQSLDQGLQFLIQYYNGEERAKGNILERFSAQQFPDLHSELNLSSLELGDSALYFCASSPTSGGYSTDTQYFGPGTRLTVL.

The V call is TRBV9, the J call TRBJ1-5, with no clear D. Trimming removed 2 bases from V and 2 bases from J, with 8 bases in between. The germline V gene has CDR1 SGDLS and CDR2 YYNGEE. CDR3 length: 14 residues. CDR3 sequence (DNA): TGTGCCAGCAGCGTGGGTGACGGCAATCAGCCCCAGCATTTT. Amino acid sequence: CASSVGDGNQPQHF. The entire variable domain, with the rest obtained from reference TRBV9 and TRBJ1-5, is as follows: DSGVTQTPKHLITATGQRVTLRCSPRSGDLSVYWYQQSLDQGLQFLIQYYNGEERAKGNILERFSAQQFPDLHSELNLSSLELGDSALYFCASSVGDGNQPQHFGDGTRLSIL.

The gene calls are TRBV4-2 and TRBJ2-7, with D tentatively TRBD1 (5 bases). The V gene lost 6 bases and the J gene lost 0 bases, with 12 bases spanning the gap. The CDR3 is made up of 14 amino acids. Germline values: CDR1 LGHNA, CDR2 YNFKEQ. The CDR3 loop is CASSSGMDSYEQYF. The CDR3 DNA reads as TGTGCCAGCAGTTCAGGGATGGACTCCTACGAGCAGTACTTC.

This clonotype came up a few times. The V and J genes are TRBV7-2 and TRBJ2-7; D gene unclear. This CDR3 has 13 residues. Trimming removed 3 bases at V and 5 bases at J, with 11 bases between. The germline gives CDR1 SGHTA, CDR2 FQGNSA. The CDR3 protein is CASSFTNRHEQYF. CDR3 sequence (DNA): TGTGCCAGCAGCTTCACGAACCGCCACGAGCAGTACTTC.

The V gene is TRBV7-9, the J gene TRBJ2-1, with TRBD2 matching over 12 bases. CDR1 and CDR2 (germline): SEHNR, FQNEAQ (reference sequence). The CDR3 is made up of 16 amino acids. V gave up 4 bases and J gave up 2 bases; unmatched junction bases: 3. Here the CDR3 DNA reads TGTGCCAGCAGCTCCTCTAGCGGGAGGGCCTACAATGAGCAGTTCTTC. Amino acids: CASSSSSGRAYNEQFF. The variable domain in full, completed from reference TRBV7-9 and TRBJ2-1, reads DTGVSQNPRHKITKRGQNVTFRCDPISEHNRLYWYRQTLGQGPEFLTYFQNEAQLEKSRLLSDRFSAERPKGSFSTLEIQRTEQGDSAMYLCASSSSSGRAYNEQFFGPGTRLTVL.

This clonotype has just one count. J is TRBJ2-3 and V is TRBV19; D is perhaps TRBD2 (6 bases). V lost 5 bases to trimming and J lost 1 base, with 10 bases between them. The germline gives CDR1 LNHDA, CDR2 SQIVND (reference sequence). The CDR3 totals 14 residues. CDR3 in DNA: TGTGCCAGTAGTGCGGGAACGGGCACAGATACGCAGTATTTT. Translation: CASSAGTGTDTQYF.

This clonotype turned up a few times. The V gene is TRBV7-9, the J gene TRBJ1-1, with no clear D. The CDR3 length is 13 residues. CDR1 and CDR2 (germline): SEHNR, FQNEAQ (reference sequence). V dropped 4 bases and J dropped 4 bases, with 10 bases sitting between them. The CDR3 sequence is CASSSSSSTEAFF. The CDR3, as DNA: TGTGCCAGCAGCTCCTCTTCATCCACTGAAGCTTTCTTT.

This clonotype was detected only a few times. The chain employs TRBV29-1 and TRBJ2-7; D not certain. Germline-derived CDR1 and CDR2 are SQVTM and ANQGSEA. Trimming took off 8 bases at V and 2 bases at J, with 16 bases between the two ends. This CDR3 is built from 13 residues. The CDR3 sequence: CSYRNPGTYEQYF. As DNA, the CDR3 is TGCAGCTATCGAAACCCTGGCACCTACGAGCAGTACTTC.

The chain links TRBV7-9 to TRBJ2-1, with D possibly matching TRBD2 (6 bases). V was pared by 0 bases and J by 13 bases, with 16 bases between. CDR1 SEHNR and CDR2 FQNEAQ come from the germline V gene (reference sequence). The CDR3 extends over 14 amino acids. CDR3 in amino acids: CASSLAGPVEGQFF. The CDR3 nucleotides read TGTGCCAGCAGCTTAGCGGGCCCAGTGGAGGGACAGTTCTTC.